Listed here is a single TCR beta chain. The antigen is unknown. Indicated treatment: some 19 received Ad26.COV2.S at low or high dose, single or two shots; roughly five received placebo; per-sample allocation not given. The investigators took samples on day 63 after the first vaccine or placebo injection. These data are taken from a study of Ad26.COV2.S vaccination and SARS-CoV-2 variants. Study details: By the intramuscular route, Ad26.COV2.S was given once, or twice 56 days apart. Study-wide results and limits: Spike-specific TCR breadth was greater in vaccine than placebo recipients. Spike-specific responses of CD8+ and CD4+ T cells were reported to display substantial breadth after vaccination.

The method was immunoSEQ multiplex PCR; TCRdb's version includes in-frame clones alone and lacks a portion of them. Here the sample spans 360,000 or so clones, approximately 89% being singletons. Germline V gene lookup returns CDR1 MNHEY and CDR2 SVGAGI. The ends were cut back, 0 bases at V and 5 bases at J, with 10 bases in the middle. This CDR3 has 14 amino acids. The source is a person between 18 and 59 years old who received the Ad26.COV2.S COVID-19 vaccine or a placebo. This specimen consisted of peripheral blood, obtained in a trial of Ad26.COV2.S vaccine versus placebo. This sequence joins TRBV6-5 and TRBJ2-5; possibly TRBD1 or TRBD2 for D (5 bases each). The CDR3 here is CASSYSGDRETQYF. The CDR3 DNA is TGTGCCAGCAGTTACTCGGGGGACCGGGAGACCCAGTACTTC.